Listed here is a single T cell receptor beta chain. With a much larger clone just one base away, this may be a read error. As CD8+CD4-CCR7+CD45RA+ cells, naive CD8 T cells were sorted. The source of the sample is a study of molecular identifiers for immune sequencing clone quantification. TCRdb reanalysed the PCR reads using MiXCR and keeps one entry per CDR3 protein. The sample consists of approximately 630,000 distinct CDR3 sequences, about 25% of them appearing once. Germline values: CDR1 MGHRA, CDR2 YSYEKL. The CDR3 consists of 15 residues. The V and J genes are TRBV4-1 and TRBJ1-5, with D uncertain. The source of this sequence is a human donor in good health. Some libraries in this study had Jurkat cell RNA spiked in. The sequencing sample was made of naive CD8+ T cells from blood, with Jurkat cell RNA spiked in. Specified subset: FACS-sorted CD8+CD4-CCR7+CD45RA+ naive T cells. DNA of the CDR3: TGCGCCAGCCGCCAAGAATGGAATAGCAATCAGCCCCAGCATTTT. This encodes CASRQEWNSNQPQHF.